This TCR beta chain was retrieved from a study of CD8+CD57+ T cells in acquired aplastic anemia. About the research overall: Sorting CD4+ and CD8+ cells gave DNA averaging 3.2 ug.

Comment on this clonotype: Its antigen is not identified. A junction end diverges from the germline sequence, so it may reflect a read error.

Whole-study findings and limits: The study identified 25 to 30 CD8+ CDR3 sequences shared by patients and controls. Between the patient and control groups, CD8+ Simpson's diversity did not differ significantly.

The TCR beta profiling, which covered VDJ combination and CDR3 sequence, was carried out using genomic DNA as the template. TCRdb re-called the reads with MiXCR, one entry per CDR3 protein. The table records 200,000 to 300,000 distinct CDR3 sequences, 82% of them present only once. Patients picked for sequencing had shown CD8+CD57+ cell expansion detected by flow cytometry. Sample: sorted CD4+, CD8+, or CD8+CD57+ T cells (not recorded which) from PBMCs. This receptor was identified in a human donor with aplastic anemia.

CDR3 residues: CASIPDKNTEAFF. The DNA of the CDR3 is TGTGCTAGCATACCGGACAAGAACACTGAAGCTTTCTTT. The V and J genes are TRBV25-1 and TRBJ1-1, with a tentative D call TRBD1 (5 bases). Germline CDR1 reads MGHDK; CDR2 reads SYGVNS. This CDR3 spans 13 amino acids.